This T cell receptor beta chain was recovered during a study of T-cell reconstitution after alpha-beta-depleted transplantation in children. Germline V gene sequence: CDR1 KGHSH, CDR2 LQKENI. Trimming took 3 bases from V and 1 from J, leaving 18 bases between them. The CDR3 is 17 amino acids. As it was prepared, the TCRbeta library received unique molecular identifiers. TCRdb fed the PCR reads into MiXCR, producing one record per CDR3 protein. The sample lists fewer than 250,000 distinct CDR3 sequences; approximately 19% were seen once. A word on this clonotype: Its antigen is as yet unknown.

Points from the study as a whole: Where alpha-beta T cells came from about two months after transplant was reportedly several hundred expanded graft clones. Diversity of TCRbeta at day 60 was high in some patients, arising from surviving recipient T cells and thymic progenitors. T-cell numbers and diversity, one year after transplant, stemmed largely from T cells that were newly produced.

The gene calls are TRBV18 and TRBJ2-5; D may be TRBD1 (5 bases). The TCR comes from a male patient aged 2 to 9 who had a stem cell transplant for acute lymphoblastic leukemia, so the T cells may come from the graft donor. Sequencing was performed on PBMCs, mostly from graft donor cells, taken 360 days after TCRalphabeta/CD19-depleted stem cell transplant. Here the CDR3 DNA reads TGTGCCAGCTCACCCTTAACAAGGGGCGGCGGCCAAGAGACCCAGTACTTC. Encoded protein: CASSPLTRGGGQETQYF.